This T cell receptor (beta chain) was found in a study of cytomegalovirus exposure and HLA in healthy donors. CDR3 length: 13 residues. V lost 7 bases and J 4 bases, leaving 14 bases between the germline ends. CDR1 is SGDLS, CDR2 YYNGEE, per germline. In the PCR, 60 Vbeta and 13 Jbeta primers were used. Method: immunoSEQ multiplex PCR; TCRdb's copy keeps in-frame clones and lacks some. The table records over 100,000 clones, more than 75% of them present only once. This TCR came from a male donor in good health and CMV-seronegative. Sequenced material: PBMCs. V gene TRBV9 combines with J gene TRBJ1-1, with TRBD1 as a possible D gene (6 bases). CDR3 residues: CASGKGGSTEAFF. The DNA for the CDR3 is TGTGCCAGCGGTAAGGGGGGGAGCACTGAAGCTTTCTTT.